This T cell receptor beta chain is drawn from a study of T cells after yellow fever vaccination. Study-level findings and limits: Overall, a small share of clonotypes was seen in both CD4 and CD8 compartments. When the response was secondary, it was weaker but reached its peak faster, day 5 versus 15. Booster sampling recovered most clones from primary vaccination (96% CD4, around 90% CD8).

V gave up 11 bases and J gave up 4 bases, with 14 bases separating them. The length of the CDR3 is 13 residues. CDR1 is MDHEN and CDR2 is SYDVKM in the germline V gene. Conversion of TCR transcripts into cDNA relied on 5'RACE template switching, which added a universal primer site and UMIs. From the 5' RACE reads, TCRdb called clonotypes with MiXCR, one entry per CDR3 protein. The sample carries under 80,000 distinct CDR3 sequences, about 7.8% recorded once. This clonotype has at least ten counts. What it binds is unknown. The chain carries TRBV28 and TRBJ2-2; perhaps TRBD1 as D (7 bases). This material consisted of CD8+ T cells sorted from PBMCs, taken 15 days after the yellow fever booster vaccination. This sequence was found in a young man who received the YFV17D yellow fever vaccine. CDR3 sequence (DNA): TGTGCCGCATACAGGGGAGGCACCGGGGAGCTGTTTTTT. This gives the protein CAAYRGGTGELFF.